This T cell receptor (beta chain) was obtained from a study of blood T cells in healthy people across ages. Note on this clonotype: One end of the junction is discordant with germline, which a read error may explain.

CDR1 is SGHTA, CDR2 FQGNSA, per germline. The CDR3 is 17 residues long. Primers used in a second PCR of about 6 to 11 cycles were a sample-barcoded 5' primer and a J-beta primer mix. TCRdb used MiXCR to reprocess the 5' RACE reads, holding one entry per CDR3 protein. Of around 690,000 distinct CDR3 sequences listed, 58% are singletons. The source is a man aged 60-69 years in good health. Sequencing was carried out using blood. The chain is built from TRBV7-2 and TRBJ1-1; TRBD1 might be the D (6 bases). The CDR3 region is CASRLRAGDAGNTETFF. The CDR3 DNA is TGTGCCAGCAGGTTACGGGCAGGGGACGCCGGGAACACTGAAACTTTCTTT.